The 28 T cell receptor beta chains below were found in one sample sequenced in a study of T-cell reconstitution after alpha-beta-depleted transplantation in children. A TCRbeta library incorporating unique molecular identifiers was prepared. TCRdb reanalysed the PCR reads using MiXCR and keeps one entry per CDR3 protein. The sample lists hundreds of thousands of distinct CDR3 sequences, roughly 18% seen once, with roughly two fifths in the top ten. The specimen was PBMCs, mostly from graft donor cells, collected 360 days after TCRalphabeta/CD19-depleted stem cell transplant. The receptors were gathered from a male patient aged 2-15 years who had a stem cell transplant for acute lymphoblastic leukemia, so the T cells may come from the graft donor.

In this sample, this clonotype turned up many times. V usage is TRBV11-2 and J usage is TRBJ2-2; D is undetermined. V lost 4 bases to trimming and J lost 5 bases, with 11 bases between them. The V gene's germline CDR1 is SGHAT and CDR2 FQNNGV. CDR3 length equals 14 residues. DNA for the CDR3: TGTGCCAGCAGCTCCCGTTACCCGACCGGGGAGCTGTTTTTT. Translating it yields CASSSRYPTGELFF.

This clonotype occurred a few times. The chain links TRBV29-1 to TRBJ1-1; D gene unclear. This CDR3 contains 13 residues. Germline V gene lookup returns CDR1 SQVTM and CDR2 ANQGSEA. Trimming took off 0 bases at V and 3 bases at J, with 8 bases between the two ends. CDR3 sequence reads: CSVEDQPDTEAFF. In DNA form, the CDR3 reads TGCAGCGTTGAAGATCAGCCGGACACTGAAGCTTTCTTT.

The chain carries TRBV12-3 or TRBV12-4 and TRBJ2-3; no firm D call. The CDR3 length is 13 residues. V was clipped by 8 bases and J by 2 bases, with 11 bases between them. CDR3 sequence (DNA): TGTGCCAGCGAAAATGTTAACACAGATACGCAGTATTTT. Translating gives CASENVNTDTQYF.

The chain couples TRBV7-2 to TRBJ2-5, with TRBD1 identical over 9 bases. V shed 5 bases, J shed 5 bases, and the junction held 6 bases outside the gene matches. This CDR3 has 14 residues. Germline loops: CDR1 SGHTA, CDR2 FQGNSA. As DNA, the CDR3 is TGTGCCAGCAGCGTGGACAGGGGAAGTGAGACCCAGTACTTC. Its translation: CASSVDRGSETQYF.

This clonotype was detected once. The V gene is TRBV12-3 or TRBV12-4, the J gene TRBJ2-2; D remains ambiguous. The CDR3 consists of 15 residues. V was cut by 6 bases and J by 1 base, with 12 bases left in between. CDR3 sequence reads: CASRTDLLNTGELFF. CDR3 sequence (DNA): TGTGCCAGCAGGACTGACCTTTTGAACACCGGGGAGCTGTTTTTT.

There are a few counts of this clonotype. The rearrangement joins TRBV12-3 or TRBV12-4 to TRBJ2-5; D tentatively reads TRBD1 or TRBD2 (5 bases each). The germline V and J ends were trimmed by 6 bases and 5 bases, with 22 bases remaining between them. This CDR3 has 16 residues. CDR3 amino acids: CASRGLTRGARETQYF. CDR3 coding DNA: TGTGCCAGCAGGGGCCTCACGAGAGGGGCCCGGGAGACCCAGTACTTC.

This clonotype was counted a few times. The chain uses TRBV6-5 and TRBJ1-3, with a possible D match to TRBD1 (6 bases). The CDR3 consists of 15 residues. Germline CDR1 reads MNHEY; CDR2 reads SVGAGI. V gave up 5 bases and J gave up 4 bases, with 15 bases separating them. The DNA for the CDR3 is TGTGCCAGCAGTAACAGGGATTATCGCGGAAACACCATATATTTT. Translation: CASSNRDYRGNTIYF.

V is TRBV15 and J is TRBJ2-2; no definite D call. Per the germline V gene, CDR1 is LNHNV and CDR2 is YYDKDF (reference sequence). Trimming took off 0 bases at V and 6 bases at J, with 14 bases between the two ends. The CDR3 loop spans 16 amino acids. The DNA for the CDR3 is TGTGCCACCAGCAGAGAGCGCGGTTCCCTGGCCGGGGAGCTGTTTTTT. It specifies CATSRERGSLAGELFF.

There are many counts of this clonotype. This rearrangement joins TRBV12-3 or TRBV12-4 to TRBJ2-7; 9 bases map to TRBD2. The CDR3 is made up of 15 amino acids. Trimming removed 3 bases from V and 1 base from J; junction bases left unmatched: 4. CDR3 nucleotides: TGTGCCAGCAGTTTTAGCGGGGGCCCATCCTACGAGCAGTACTTC. It encodes CASSFSGGPSYEQYF.

The chain has TRBV12-3 or TRBV12-4 and TRBJ1-2; 7 bases fit TRBD1. V shed 3 bases and J 5 bases; nucleotides not matched to a gene: 9. CDR3 length equals 15 residues. For the CDR3, the DNA is TGTGCCAGCAGTTTGACAGGGCGGGATGTGTATGGCTACACCTTC. Translation gives CASSLTGRDVYGYTF.

CDR3 in DNA: TGCGCCAGCAGCCCGCCCGGGACAGGGGAGCCCAATGAGCAGTTCTTC. Its translation: CASSPPGTGEPNEQFF. The chain combines TRBV5-1 with TRBJ2-1; 10 bases agree with TRBD1. CDR1 is SGHRS, CDR2 YFSETQ, per germline. The junction had 10 bases not matched to a gene; V was cut back by 4 bases and J by 6 bases. The CDR3 has 16 residues.

With respect to this clonotype: At one end, the junction sequence differs from germline, possibly due to a read error. This chain uses TRBV28 with TRBJ2-2; TRBD2 matches at 7 bases. The CDR3 runs 13 residues. CDR1 and CDR2 from the germline V gene are MDHEN and SYDVKM. The CDR3 nucleotides are TGTGCCAGCAGTTTCCGACTAGCCGGGGAACTGTTTTTT. Translating gives CASSFRLAGELFF.

This clonotype was found a few times. The chain uses TRBV7-2 and TRBJ1-1; weak D call: TRBD1 (5 bases). Trimming left V 4 bases short and J 3 bases short, with 12 bases between. This CDR3 has 14 residues. Looked up from germline, CDR1 is SGHTA and CDR2 is FQGNSA. Written as DNA, the CDR3 is TGTGCCAGCAGCTCCTCTGACAGCTACACTGAAGCTTTCTTT. Protein: CASSSSDSYTEAFF.

The genes are TRBV5-5 and TRBJ2-7; the D is unclear. CDR3 length: 15 residues. Deletions cut 2 bases from V and 2 bases from J, with 14 bases between. Germline assignment: CDR1 SGHKS and CDR2 YYEKEE (reference sequence). DNA for the CDR3: TGTGCCAGCAGCTTCGATGGTCTACCTCCCTACGAGCAGTACTTC. This gives the protein CASSFDGLPPYEQYF.

This clonotype showed up just a few times. The J gene is TRBJ2-7, the V gene TRBV5-1, with 7 bases that match TRBD1. Trimming took 6 bases from V and 3 from J; bases not matched to a gene: 12. This CDR3 is built from 15 residues. Germline V lookup: CDR1 SGHRS, CDR2 YFSETQ. CDR3 loop: CASTRGGQGDYEQYF. CDR3 nucleotides: TGCGCCAGCACCAGGGGCGGGCAGGGGGACTACGAGCAGTACTTC.

J is TRBJ1-1 and V is TRBV5-1; D perhaps matches TRBD1 (6 bases). The CDR3 length is 16 residues. Trimming removed 0 bases from V and 3 bases from J, with 15 bases in between. CDR1 SGHRS and CDR2 YFSETQ come from the germline V gene. The CDR3 is CASSLVGGLQDTEAFF. The CDR3 region has the DNA TGCGCCAGCAGCTTGGTCGGGGGGCTTCAGGACACTGAAGCTTTCTTT.

The chain employs TRBV28 and TRBJ2-7, with 7 bases fitting TRBD1. Germline V gives CDR1 MDHEN, CDR2 SYDVKM. The CDR3 consists of 16 residues. Trimming took 5 bases from V and 0 from J; bases not matched to a gene: 10. As DNA, the CDR3 is TGTGCCAGCAGTGTTCACAGGGGTGCTAGCTCCTACGAGCAGTACTTC. Translation: CASSVHRGASSYEQYF.

The chain employs TRBV10-1 and TRBJ2-3; D remains ambiguous. The CDR3 is 16 residues long. V was cut by 0 bases and J by 1 base, with 11 bases left in between. Germline values: CDR1 WNHNN, CDR2 SYGVQD (reference sequence). The CDR3 sequence: CASSESYGLGTDTQYF. CDR3 bases: TGCGCCAGCAGTGAGTCCTATGGTTTGGGCACAGATACGCAGTATTTT.

The chain has TRBV18 and TRBJ2-2; D is possibly TRBD1 (5 bases). This CDR3 has 18 amino acids. The germline V gene encodes CDR1 KGHSH and CDR2 LQKENI. V gave up 2 bases and J gave up 2 bases, with 18 bases separating them. As DNA, the CDR3 is TGTGCCAGCTCACCATATCTCTCTGGCAGGGCAAACACCGGGGAGCTGTTTTTT. It codes for CASSPYLSGRANTGELFF.

This clonotype has at least ten counts. The chain carries TRBV4-2 and TRBJ2-1; D is ambiguous. The length of the CDR3 is 15 residues. Germline V gives CDR1 LGHNA, CDR2 YNFKEQ. Trimming cost V 0 bases and J 7 bases, with 13 bases left between them. The CDR3 spells CASSQELWSRNEQFF. Here the CDR3 DNA reads TGTGCCAGCAGCCAAGAGCTATGGTCCAGGAATGAGCAGTTCTTC.

This chain uses TRBV2 with TRBJ2-7, with D perhaps TRBD1 (6 bases). The germline gives CDR1 SNHLY, CDR2 FYNNEI. V was pared by 6 bases and J by 2 bases, with 14 bases between. The CDR3 extends over 14 amino acids. DNA of the CDR3: TGTGCCAGCAGGCTACAGGGTACTACCTACGAGCAGTACTTC. Protein: CASRLQGTTYEQYF.

This clonotype was detected a few times. The rearrangement links TRBV29-1 to TRBJ2-1; 7 bases fit TRBD1. Germline V gene sequence: CDR1 SQVTM, CDR2 ANQGSEA. The CDR3 runs 15 residues. V shed 7 bases and J 3 bases; nucleotides not matched to a gene: 12. In DNA, the CDR3 is TGCAGCGCCGACCACCGGGACAGCTACTACAATGAGCAGTTCTTC. It yields the protein CSADHRDSYYNEQFF.

This clonotype was detected only once. This chain uses TRBV5-1 with TRBJ1-1; D is unresolved. Germline CDR1 SGHRS, CDR2 YFSETQ. V was pared by 0 bases and J by 3 bases, with 9 bases between. The CDR3 runs 14 residues. CDR3 sequence (DNA): TGCGCCAGCAGCTTGGCAGCGACACACACTGAAGCTTTCTTT. It is translated as CASSLAATHTEAFF.

The chain joins TRBV9 to TRBJ2-5; TRBD1 agrees at 9 bases. Germline CDR1 reads SGDLS; CDR2 reads YYNGEE. The CDR3 is 15 residues long. V lost 0 bases to trimming and J lost 4 bases; unmatched junction nucleotides: 4. The DNA for the CDR3 is TGTGCCAGCAGCGTAGCCCCGGACAGGGGAGAGACCCAGTACTTC. Protein sequence: CASSVAPDRGETQYF.

The chain links TRBV29-1 to TRBJ2-2; 7 bases match TRBD1. The length of the CDR3 is 15 residues. Trimming at V came to 6 bases and at J to 4 bases, leaving 11 bases not matched to a gene. Germline V lookup: CDR1 SQVTM, CDR2 ANQGSEA. DNA for the CDR3: TGCAGCGTCGAGTTTCCTCGGGACAGCACCGGGGAGCTGTTTTTT. Its translation: CSVEFPRDSTGELFF.

This clonotype was detected only a few times. The chain employs TRBV11-3 and TRBJ2-1; D ambiguous. Germline CDR1 and CDR2: SGHNT and YENEEA. With 0 bases removed from V and 6 bases from J, the gap between germline ends came to 9 bases. This CDR3 is 14 amino acids long. CDR3 nucleotides: TGTGCCAGCAGCTTAGATAGGTCCACCAATGAGCAGTTCTTC. Encoded protein: CASSLDRSTNEQFF.

The chain couples TRBV6-1 to TRBJ2-6, with unresolved D. V was shortened by 6 bases and J by 4 bases, with 13 bases between the two germline ends. The germline V gene encodes CDR1 MNHNS and CDR2 SASEGT. The CDR3 has 15 amino acids. The CDR3 is CASRSNPAGANVLTF. The CDR3 nucleotides read TGTGCCAGCAGGTCGAACCCAGCAGGGGCCAACGTCCTGACTTTC.

This clonotype was detected only a few times. The chain joins TRBV6-2 or TRBV6-3 to TRBJ2-5; the D gene is possibly TRBD2 (6 bases). Trimming shortened V by 5 bases and J by 1 base, and 17 bases separated the two germline ends. The CDR3 contains 16 residues. In germline, CDR1 is MNHEY, CDR2 SVGEGT. CDR3 sequence: CASSLYGAGSQETQYF. Written as DNA, the CDR3 is TGTGCCAGCAGTCTCTACGGGGCGGGGAGCCAAGAGACCCAGTACTTC.